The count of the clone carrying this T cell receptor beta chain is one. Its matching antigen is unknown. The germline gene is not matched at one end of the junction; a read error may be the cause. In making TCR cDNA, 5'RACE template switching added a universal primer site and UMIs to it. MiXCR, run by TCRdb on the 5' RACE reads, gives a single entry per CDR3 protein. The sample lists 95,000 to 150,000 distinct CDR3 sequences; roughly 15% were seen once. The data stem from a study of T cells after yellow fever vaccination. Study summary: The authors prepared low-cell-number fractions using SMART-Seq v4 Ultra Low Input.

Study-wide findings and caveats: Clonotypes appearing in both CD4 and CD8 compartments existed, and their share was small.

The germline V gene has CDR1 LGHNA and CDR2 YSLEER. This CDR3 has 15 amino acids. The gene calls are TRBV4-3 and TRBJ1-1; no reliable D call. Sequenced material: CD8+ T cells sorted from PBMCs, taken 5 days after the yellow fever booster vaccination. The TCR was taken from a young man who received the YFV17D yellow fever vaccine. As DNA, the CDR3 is TGCGCCAGCATCCAATTAATCGGCTTGGACACTGAAGCTTTCTTT. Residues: CASIQLIGLDTEAFF.